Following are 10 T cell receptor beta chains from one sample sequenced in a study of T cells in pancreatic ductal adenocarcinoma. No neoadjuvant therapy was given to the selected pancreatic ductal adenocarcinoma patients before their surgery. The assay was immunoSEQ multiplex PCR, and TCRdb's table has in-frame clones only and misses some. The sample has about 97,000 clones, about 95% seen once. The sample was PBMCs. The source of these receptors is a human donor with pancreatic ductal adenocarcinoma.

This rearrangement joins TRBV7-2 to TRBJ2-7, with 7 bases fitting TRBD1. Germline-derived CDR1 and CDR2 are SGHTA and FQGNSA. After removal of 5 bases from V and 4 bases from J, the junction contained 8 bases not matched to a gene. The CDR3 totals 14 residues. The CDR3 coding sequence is TGTGCCAGCAGCCGACCGCAGGGGGTGTACGAGCAGTACTTC. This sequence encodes CASSRPQGVYEQYF.

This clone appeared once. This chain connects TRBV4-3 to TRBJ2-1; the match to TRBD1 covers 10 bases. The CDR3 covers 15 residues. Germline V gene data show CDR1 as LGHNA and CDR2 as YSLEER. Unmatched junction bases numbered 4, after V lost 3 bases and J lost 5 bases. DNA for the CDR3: TGCGCCAGCAGCCAGGGACAGGGGTCCCACAATGAGCAGTTCTTC. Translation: CASSQGQGSHNEQFF.

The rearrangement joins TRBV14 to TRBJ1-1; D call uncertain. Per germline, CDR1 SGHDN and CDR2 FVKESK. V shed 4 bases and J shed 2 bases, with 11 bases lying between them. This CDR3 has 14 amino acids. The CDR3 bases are TGTGCCAGCAGCCCATTTCAGGCTAACACTGAAGCTTTCTTT. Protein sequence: CASSPFQANTEAFF.

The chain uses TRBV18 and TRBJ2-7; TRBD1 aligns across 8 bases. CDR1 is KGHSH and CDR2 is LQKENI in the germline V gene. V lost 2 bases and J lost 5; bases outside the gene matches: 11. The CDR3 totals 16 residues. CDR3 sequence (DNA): TGTGCCAGCTCACCAAGGGGACAGGCGGGGTCCCACGAGCAGTACTTC. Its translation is CASSPRGQAGSHEQYF.

The CDR3 loop is CATAWDRGNEQYF. DNA of the CDR3: TGTGCCACAGCTTGGGACAGGGGAAACGAGCAGTACTTC. The chain carries TRBV5-4 and TRBJ2-7; 10 bases fit TRBD1. The CDR3 is 13 residues long. With V trimmed by 9 bases and J by 5 bases, 8 bases remained unmatched. Germline V CDR1 and CDR2: SGHNT, YYREEE (reference sequence).

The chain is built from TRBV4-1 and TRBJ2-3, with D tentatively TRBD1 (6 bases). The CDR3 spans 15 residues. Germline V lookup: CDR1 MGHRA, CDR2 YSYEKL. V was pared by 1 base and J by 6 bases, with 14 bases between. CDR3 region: CASSQGTVDWDTQYF. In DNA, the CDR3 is TGCGCCAGCAGCCAAGGGACAGTGGATTGGGATACGCAGTATTTT.

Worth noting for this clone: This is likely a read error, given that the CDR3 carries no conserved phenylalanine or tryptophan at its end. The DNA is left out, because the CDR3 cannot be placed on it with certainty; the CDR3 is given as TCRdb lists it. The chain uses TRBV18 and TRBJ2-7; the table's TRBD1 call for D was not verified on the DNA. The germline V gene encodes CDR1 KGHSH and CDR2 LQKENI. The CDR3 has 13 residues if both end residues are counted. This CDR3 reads CASSPLAGDRAIL.

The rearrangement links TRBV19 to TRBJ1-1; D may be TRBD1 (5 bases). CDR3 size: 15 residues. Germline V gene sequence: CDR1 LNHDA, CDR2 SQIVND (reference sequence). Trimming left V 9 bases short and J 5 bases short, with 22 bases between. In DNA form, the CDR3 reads TGTGCCAGCACGGACGGGGGGGAGCTAGTGACTGAAGCTTTCTTT. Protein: CASTDGGELVTEAFF.

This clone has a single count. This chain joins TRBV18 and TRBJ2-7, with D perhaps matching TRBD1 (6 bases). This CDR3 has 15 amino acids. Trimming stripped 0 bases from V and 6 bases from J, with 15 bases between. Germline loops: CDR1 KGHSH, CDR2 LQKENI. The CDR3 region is CASSPPGGGLGEQYF. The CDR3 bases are TGTGCCAGCTCACCACCGGGTGGGGGCCTGGGCGAGCAGTACTTC. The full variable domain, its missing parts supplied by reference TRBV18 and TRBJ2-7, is NAGVMQNPRHLVRRRGQEARLRCSPMKGHSHVYWYRQLPEEGLKFMVYLQKENIIDESGMPKERFSAEFPKEGPSILRIQQVVRGDSAAYFCASSPPGGGLGEQYFGPGTRLTVT.

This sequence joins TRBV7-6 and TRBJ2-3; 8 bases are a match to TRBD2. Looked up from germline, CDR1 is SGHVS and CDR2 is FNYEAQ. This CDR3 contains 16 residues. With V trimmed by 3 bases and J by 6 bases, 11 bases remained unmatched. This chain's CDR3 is CASSFWPGRAGDTQYF. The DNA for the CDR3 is TGTGCCAGCAGCTTTTGGCCCGGGAGGGCCGGGGATACGCAGTATTTT.